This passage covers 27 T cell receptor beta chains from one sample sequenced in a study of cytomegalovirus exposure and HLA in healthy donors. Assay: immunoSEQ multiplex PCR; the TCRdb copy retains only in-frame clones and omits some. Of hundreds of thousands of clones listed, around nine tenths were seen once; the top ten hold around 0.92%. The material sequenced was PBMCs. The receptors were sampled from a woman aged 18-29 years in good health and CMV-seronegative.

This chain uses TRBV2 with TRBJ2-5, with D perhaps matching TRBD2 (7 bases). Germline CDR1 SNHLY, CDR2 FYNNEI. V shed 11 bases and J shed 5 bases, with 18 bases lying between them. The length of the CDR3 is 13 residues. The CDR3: CAGGGGTAETQYF. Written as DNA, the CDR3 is TGTGCCGGGGGGGGCGGAACGGCGGAGACCCAGTACTTC.

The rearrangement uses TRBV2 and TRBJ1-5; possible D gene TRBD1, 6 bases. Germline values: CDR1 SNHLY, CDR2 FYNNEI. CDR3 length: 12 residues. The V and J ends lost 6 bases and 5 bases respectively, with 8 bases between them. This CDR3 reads CASSYRDQPQHF. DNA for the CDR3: TGTGCCAGCAGCTACAGGGATCAGCCCCAGCATTTT.

Here the CDR3 DNA reads TGTGCCAGCAGCTTAGTGGGGCAGCGGGAGCCGAATGAGCAGTTCTTC. Translated, it gives CASSLVGQREPNEQFF. The V gene is TRBV7-2, the J gene TRBJ2-1, with 8 bases lining up with TRBD2. CDR3 length: 16 amino acids. Losses at the gene ends were 1 base for V and 7 bases for J; bases not matched to a gene: 9. The germline V gene encodes CDR1 SGHTA and CDR2 FQGNSA.

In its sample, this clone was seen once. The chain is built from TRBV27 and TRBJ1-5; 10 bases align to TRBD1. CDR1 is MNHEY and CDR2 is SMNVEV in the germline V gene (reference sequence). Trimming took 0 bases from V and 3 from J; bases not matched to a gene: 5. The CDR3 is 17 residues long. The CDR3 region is CASSLSPGQGLNQPQHF. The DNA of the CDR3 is TGTGCCAGCAGTTTATCTCCGGGACAGGGGCTCAATCAGCCCCAGCATTTT.

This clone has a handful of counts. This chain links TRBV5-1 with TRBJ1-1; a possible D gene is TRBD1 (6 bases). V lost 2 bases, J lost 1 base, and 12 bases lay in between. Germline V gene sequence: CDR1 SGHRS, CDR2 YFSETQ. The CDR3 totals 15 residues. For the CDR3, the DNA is TGCGCCAGCAGCTTCCCGGGACATAAGAACACTGAAGCTTTCTTT. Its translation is CASSFPGHKNTEAFF.

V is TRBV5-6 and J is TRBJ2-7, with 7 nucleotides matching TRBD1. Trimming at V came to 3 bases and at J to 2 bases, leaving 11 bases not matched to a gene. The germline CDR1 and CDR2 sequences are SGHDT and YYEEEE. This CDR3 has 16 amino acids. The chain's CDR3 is CASSYTPGQWTYEQYF. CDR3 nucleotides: TGTGCCAGCAGCTACACACCGGGACAGTGGACCTACGAGCAGTACTTC.

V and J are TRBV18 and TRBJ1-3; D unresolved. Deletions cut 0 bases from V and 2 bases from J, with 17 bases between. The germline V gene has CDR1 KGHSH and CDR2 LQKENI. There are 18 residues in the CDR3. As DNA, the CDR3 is TGTGCCAGCTCACCACCTGGTTTCCTCCAGGCCGCTGGAAACACCATATATTTT. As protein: CASSPPGFLQAAGNTIYF.

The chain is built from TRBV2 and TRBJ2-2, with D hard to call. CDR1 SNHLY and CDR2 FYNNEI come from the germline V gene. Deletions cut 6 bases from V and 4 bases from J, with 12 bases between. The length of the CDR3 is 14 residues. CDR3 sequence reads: CASSRVLTTGELFF. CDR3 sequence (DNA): TGTGCCAGCAGCCGGGTCCTTACCACCGGGGAGCTGTTTTTT.

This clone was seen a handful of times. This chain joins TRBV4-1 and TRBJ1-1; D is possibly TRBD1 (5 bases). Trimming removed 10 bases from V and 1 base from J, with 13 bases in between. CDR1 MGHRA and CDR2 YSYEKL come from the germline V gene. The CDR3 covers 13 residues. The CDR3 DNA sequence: TGCGCCACAGGGATGAAGGCGAACACTGAAGCTTTCTTT. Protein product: CATGMKANTEAFF.

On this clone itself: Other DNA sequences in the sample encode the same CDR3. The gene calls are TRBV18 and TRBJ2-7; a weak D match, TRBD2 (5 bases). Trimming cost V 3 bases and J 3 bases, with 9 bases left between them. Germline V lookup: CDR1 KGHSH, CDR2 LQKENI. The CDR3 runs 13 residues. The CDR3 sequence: CASSPTSLYEQYF. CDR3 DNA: TGTGCCAGCTCACCTACTAGTCTCTACGAGCAGTACTTC.

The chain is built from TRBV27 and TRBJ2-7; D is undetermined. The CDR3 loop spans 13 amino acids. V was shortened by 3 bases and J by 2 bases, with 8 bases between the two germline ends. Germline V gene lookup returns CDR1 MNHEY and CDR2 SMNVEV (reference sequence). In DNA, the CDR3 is TGTGCCAGCAGTTTCGCGAGAACCTACGAGCAGTACTTC. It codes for CASSFARTYEQYF.

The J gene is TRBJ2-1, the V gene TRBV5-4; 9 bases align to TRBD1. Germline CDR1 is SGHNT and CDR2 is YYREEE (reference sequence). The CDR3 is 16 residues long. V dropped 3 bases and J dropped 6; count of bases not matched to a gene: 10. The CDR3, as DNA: TGTGCCAGCAGCTCCGAACCGGGACAGGGACGCAATGAGCAGTTCTTC. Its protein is CASSSEPGQGRNEQFF.

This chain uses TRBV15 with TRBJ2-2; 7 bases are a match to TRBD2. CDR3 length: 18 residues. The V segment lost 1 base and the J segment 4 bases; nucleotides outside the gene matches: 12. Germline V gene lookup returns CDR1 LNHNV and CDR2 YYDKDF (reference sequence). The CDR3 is CATSRAALAGVGTGELFF. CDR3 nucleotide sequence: TGTGCCACCAGCAGAGCCGCCCTTGCGGGAGTCGGCACCGGGGAGCTGTTTTTT.

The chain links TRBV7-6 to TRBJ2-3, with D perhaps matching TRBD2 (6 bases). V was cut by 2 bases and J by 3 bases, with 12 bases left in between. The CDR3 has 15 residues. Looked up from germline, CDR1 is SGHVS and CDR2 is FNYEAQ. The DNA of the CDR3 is TGTGCCAGCAGCTTATCAGCGGGTGCTACAGATACGCAGTATTTT. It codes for CASSLSAGATDTQYF.

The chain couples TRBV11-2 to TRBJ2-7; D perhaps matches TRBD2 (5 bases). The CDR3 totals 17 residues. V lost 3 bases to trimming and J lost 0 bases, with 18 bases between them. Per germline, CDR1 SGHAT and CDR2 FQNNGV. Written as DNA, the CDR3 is TGTGCCAGCAGCTTGGACTTGTGGGCGACCCACTCCTACGAGCAGTACTTC. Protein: CASSLDLWATHSYEQYF.

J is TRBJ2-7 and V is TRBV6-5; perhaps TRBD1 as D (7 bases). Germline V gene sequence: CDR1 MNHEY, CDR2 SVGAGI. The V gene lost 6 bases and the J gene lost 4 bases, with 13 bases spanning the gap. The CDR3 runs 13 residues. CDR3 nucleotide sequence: TGTGCCAGCAGCCCCCCAGGGGGGTACGAGCAGTACTTC. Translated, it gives CASSPPGGYEQYF.

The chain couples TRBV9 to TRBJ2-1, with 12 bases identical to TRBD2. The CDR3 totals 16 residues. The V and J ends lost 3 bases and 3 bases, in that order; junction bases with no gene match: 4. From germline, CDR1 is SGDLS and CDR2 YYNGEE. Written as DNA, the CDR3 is TGTGCCAGCAGCGCGACTAGCGGGAGCCACTACAATGAGCAGTTCTTC. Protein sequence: CASSATSGSHYNEQFF.

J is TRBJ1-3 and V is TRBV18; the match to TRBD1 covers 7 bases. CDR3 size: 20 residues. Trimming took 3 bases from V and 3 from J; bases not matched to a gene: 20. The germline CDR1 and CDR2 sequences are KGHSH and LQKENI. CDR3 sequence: CASSPQIPGFDRAGGNTIYF. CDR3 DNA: TGTGCCAGCTCACCGCAGATCCCCGGATTCGACAGGGCGGGTGGAAACACCATATATTTT.

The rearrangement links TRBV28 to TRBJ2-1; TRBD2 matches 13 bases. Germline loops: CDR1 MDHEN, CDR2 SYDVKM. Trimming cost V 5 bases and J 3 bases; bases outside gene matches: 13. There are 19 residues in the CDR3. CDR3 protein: CASSTLAGGPNDRYNEQFF. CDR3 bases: TGTGCCAGCAGTACACTAGCGGGAGGGCCTAATGATCGCTACAATGAGCAGTTCTTC.

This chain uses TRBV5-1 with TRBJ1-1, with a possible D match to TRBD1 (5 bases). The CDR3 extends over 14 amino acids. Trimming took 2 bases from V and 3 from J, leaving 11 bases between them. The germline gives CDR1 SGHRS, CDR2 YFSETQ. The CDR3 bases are TGCGCCAGCAGCTTTAACAGGAGGGACACTGAAGCTTTCTTT. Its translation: CASSFNRRDTEAFF.

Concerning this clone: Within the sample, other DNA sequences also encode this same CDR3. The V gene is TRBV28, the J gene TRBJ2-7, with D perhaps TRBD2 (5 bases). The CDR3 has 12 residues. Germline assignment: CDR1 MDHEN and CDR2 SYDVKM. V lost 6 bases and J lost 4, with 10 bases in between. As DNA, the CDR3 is TGTGCCAGCAGCCCAGGAGGTTACGAGCAGTACTTC. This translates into CASSPGGYEQYF.

The CDR3 coding sequence is TGCGCCAGCAGCTCTTTCACGACTACGGACGAGCAGTACTTC. Amino acids: CASSSFTTTDEQYF. The chain uses TRBV5-1 and TRBJ2-7; D perhaps matches TRBD2 (5 bases). Germline values: CDR1 SGHRS, CDR2 YFSETQ. Trimming removed 3 bases from V and 5 bases from J, with 15 bases in between. The CDR3 covers 14 residues.

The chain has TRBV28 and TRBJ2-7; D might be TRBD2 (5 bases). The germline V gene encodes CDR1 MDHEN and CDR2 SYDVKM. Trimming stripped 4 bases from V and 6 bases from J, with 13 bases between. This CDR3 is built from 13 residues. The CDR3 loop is CASSSDPAGEQYF. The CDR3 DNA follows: TGTGCCAGCAGTTCAGACCCCGCGGGCGAGCAGTACTTC.

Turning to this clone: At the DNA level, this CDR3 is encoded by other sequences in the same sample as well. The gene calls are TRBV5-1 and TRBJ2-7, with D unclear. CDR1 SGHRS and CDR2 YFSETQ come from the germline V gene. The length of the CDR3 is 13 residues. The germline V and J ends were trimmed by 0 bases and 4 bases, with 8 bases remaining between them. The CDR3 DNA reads TGCGCCAGCAGCTTGGCCGCGGCGTACGAGCAGTACTTC. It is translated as CASSLAAAYEQYF.

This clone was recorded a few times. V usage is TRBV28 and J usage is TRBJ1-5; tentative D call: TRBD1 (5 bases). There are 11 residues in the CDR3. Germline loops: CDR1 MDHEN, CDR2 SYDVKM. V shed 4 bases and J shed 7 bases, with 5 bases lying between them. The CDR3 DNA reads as TGTGCCAGCAGTTCAGGGCAGCCCCAGCATTTT. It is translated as CASSSGQPQHF.

The DNA of the CDR3 is TGCGCCAGCAGCCAAGATGGACTTATCCACGAGCAGTACTTC. Translation: CASSQDGLIHEQYF. This chain links TRBV4-3 with TRBJ2-7; weak D call: TRBD2 (5 bases). The CDR3 consists of 14 residues. CDR1 and CDR2 from the germline V gene are LGHNA and YSLEER. Trimming removed 0 bases at V and 5 bases at J, with 11 bases between.

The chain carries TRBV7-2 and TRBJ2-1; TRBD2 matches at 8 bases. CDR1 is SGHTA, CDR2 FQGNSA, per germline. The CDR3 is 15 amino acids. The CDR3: CAKTPVAGTYNEQFF. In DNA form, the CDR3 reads TGTGCTAAAACCCCCGTAGCGGGAACCTACAATGAGCAGTTCTTC.